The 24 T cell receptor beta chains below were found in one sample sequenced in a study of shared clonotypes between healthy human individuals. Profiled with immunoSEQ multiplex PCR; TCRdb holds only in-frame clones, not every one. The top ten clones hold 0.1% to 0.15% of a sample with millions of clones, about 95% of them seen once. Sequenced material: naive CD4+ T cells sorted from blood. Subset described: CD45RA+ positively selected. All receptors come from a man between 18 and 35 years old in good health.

As DNA, the CDR3 is TGTGCCAGCAGCTTCTCGGGAGCTGGGGCGACTGAAGCTTTCTTT. Encoded protein: CASSFSGAGATEAFF. This sequence joins TRBV7-9 and TRBJ1-1, with D tentatively TRBD1 (5 bases). The V gene's germline CDR1 is SEHNR and CDR2 FQNEAQ (reference sequence). CDR3 size: 15 residues. Trimming pared 3 bases from V and 5 bases from J, leaving 16 bases between.

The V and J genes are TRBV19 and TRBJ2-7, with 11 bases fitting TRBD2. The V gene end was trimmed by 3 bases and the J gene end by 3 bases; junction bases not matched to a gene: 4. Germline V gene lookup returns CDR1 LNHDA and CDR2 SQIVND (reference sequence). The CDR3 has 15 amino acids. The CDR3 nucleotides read TGTGCCAGTAGTATCACTAGCGGGAGTTTCTACGAGCAGTACTTC. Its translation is CASSITSGSFYEQYF.

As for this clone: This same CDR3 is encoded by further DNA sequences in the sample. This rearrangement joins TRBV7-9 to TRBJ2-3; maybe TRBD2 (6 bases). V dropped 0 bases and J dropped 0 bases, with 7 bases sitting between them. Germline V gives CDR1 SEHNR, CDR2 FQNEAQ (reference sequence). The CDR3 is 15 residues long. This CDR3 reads CASSLAGTSTDTQYF. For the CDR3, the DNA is TGTGCCAGCAGCTTAGCCGGGACTAGCACAGATACGCAGTATTTT.

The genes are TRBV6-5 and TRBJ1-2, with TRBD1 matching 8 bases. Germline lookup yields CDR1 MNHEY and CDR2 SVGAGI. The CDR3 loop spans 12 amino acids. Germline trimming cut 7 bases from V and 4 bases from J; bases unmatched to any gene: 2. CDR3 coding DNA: TGTGCCAGCACAGGGGGCTTCTATGGCTACACCTTC. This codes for CASTGGFYGYTF.

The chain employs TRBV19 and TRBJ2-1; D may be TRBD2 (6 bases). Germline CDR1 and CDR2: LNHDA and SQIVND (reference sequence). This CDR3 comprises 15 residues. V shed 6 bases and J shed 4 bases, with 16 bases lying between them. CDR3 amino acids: CASRSAGRYYNEQFF. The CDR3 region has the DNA TGTGCCAGTAGGTCCGCGGGACGATATTACAATGAGCAGTTCTTC.

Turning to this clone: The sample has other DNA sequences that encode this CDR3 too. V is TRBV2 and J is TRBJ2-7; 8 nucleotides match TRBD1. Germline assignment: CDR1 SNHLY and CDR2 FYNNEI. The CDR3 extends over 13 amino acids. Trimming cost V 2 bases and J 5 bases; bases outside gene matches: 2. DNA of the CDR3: TGTGCCAGCAGTGAACAGGGGGCGAACGAGCAGTACTTC. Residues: CASSEQGANEQYF.

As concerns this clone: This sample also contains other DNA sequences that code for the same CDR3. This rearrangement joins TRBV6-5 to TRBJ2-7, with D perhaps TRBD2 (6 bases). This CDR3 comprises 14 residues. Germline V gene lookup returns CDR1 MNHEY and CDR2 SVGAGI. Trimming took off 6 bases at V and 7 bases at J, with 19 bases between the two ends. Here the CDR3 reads CASSPPGRGSEQYF. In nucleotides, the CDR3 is TGTGCCAGCAGCCCTCCGGGACGGGGGTCGGAGCAGTACTTC.

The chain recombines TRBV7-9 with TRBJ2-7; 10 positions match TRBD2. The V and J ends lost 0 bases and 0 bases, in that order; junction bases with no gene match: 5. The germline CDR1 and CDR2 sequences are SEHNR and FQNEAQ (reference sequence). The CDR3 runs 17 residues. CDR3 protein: CASSLATSGPSSYEQYF. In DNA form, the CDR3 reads TGTGCCAGCAGCTTAGCGACTAGCGGGCCCTCCTCCTACGAGCAGTACTTC.

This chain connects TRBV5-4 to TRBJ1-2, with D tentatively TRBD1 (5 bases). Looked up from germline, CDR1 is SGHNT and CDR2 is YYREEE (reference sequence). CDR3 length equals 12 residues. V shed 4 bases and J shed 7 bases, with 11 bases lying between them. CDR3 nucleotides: TGTGCCAGCAGCAGGGACCAGAGTGGCTACACCTTC. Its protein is CASSRDQSGYTF.

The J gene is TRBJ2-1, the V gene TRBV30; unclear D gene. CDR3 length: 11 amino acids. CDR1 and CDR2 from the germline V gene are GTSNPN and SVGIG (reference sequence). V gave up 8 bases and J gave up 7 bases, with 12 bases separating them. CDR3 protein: CARSMRNEQFF. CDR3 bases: TGTGCCCGGTCCATGCGTAATGAGCAGTTCTTC.

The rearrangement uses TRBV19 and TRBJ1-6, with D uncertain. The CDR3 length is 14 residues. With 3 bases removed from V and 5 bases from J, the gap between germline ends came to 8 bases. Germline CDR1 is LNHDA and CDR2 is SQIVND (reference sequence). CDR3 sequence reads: CASSIKVDNSPLHF. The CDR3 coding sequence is TGTGCCAGTAGTATTAAGGTCGATAATTCACCCCTCCACTTT.

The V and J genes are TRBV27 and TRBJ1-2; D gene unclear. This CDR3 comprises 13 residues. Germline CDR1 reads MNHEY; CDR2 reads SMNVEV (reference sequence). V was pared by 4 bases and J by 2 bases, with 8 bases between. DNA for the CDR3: TGTGCCAGCAGTTCACAAGGAAACTATGGCTACACCTTC. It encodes CASSSQGNYGYTF.

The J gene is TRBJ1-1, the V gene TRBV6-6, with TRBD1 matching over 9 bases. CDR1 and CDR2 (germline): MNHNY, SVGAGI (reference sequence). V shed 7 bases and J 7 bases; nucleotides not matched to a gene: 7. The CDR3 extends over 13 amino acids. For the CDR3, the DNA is TGTGCCAGCACCGACAGGGGGGCTGGTGAAGCTTTCTTT. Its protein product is CASTDRGAGEAFF.

The CDR3 DNA follows: TGTGCCAGCAGCCCCTTAGATTCGACAGGGGGCTACGAGCAGTACTTC. Translating it yields CASSPLDSTGGYEQYF. The chain recombines TRBV9 with TRBJ2-7; 9 bases align to TRBD1. There are 16 residues in the CDR3. After removal of 4 bases from V and 3 bases from J, the junction contained 11 bases not matched to a gene. Germline CDR1 SGDLS, CDR2 YYNGEE. Full variable domain (outside the CDR3, taken from reference TRBV9 and TRBJ2-7): DSGVTQTPKHLITATGQRVTLRCSPRSGDLSVYWYQQSLDQGLQFLIQYYNGEERAKGNILERFSAQQFPDLHSELNLSSLELGDSALYFCASSPLDSTGGYEQYFGPGTRLTVT.

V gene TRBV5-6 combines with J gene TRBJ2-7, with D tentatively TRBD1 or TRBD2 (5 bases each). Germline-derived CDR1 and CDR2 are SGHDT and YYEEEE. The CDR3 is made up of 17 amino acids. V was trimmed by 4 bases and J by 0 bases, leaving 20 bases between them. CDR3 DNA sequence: TGTGCCAGCAGCCCCCCGTCGGGGCGACCTGGCTCCTACGAGCAGTACTTC. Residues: CASSPPSGRPGSYEQYF. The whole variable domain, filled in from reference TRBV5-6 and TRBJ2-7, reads DAGVTQSPTHLIKTRGQQVTLRCSPKSGHDTVSWYQQALGQGPQFIFQYYEEEERQRGNFPDRFSGHQFPNYSSELNVNALLLGDSALYLCASSPPSGRPGSYEQYFGPGTRLTVT.

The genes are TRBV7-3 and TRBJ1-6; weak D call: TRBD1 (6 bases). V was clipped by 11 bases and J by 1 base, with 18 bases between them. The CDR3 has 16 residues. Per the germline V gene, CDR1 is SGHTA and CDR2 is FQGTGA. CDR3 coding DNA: TGTGCCGAATTCCCGTGGGGGGCGTCCTATAATTCACCCCTCCACTTT. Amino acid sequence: CAEFPWGASYNSPLHF.

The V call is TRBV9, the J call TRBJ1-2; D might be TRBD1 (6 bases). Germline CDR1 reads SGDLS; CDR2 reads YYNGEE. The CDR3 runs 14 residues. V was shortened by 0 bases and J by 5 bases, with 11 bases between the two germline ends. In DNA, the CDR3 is TGTGCCAGCAGCGTAGAGGACAGAGCGTATGGCTACACCTTC. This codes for CASSVEDRAYGYTF.

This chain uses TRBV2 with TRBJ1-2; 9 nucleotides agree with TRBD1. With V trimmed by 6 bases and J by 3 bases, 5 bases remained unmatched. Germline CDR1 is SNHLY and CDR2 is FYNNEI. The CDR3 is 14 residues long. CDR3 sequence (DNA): TGTGCCAGCAGGATAAGGACAGGGGACTATGGCTACACCTTC. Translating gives CASRIRTGDYGYTF.

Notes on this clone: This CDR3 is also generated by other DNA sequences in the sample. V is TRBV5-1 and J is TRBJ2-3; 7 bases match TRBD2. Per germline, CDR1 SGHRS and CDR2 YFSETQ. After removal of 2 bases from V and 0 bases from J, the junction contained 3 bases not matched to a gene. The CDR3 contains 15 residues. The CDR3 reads CASSLGRGSTDTQYF. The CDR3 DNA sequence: TGCGCCAGCAGCTTAGGGCGGGGGAGCACAGATACGCAGTATTTT.

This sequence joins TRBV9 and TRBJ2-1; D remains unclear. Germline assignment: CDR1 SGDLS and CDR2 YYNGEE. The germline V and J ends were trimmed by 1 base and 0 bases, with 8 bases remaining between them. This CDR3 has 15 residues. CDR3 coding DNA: TGTGCCAGCAGCGTACGTAGCCTCTCCTACAATGAGCAGTTCTTC. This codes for CASSVRSLSYNEQFF.

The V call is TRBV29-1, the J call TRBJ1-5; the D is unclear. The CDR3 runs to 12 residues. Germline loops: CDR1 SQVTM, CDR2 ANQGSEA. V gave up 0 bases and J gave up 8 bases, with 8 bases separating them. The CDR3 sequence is CSVEDAGEPQHF. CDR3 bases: TGCAGCGTTGAAGATGCCGGCGAGCCCCAGCATTTT. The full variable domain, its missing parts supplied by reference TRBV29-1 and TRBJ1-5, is SAVISQKPSRDICQRGTSLTIQCQVDSQVTMMFWYRQQPGQSLTLIATANQGSEATYESGFVIDKFPISRPNLTFSTLTVSNMSPEDSSIYLCSVEDAGEPQHFGDGTRLSIL.

The CDR3 bases are TGTGCCAGCAGCTTAGGCCGGACCACTAAAACAGATACGCAGTATTTT. This sequence encodes CASSLGRTTKTDTQYF. The V call is TRBV11-2, the J call TRBJ2-3; no definite D call. The germline gives CDR1 SGHAT, CDR2 FQNNGV. V was pared by 1 base and J by 3 bases, with 14 bases between. This CDR3 has 16 amino acids.

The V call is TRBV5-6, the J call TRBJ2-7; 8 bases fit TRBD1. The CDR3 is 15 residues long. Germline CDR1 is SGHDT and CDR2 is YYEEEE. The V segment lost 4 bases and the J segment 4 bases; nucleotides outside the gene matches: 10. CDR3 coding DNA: TGTGCCAGCAGCATTGGGATCCAGGGGGCGTACGAGCAGTACTTC. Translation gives CASSIGIQGAYEQYF.

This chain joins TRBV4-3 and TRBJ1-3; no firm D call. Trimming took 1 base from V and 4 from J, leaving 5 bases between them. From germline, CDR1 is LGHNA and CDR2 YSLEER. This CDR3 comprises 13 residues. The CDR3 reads CASSQVSGNTIYF. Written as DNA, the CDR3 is TGCGCCAGCAGCCAAGTGAGCGGAAACACCATATATTTT.